Below are 6 T cell receptor beta chains sequenced from a single sample in a study of cytomegalovirus exposure and HLA in healthy donors. The PCR contained 60 Vbeta and 13 Jbeta primers. Here immunoSEQ multiplex PCR was the method, and the copy in TCRdb shows in-frame clones only, minus some. This sample has about 140,000 clones; around 77% occur once, and the top ten carry around 1%. Source material: PBMCs. The receptors originated from a young man in good health and CMV-seronegative.

The chain employs TRBV30 and TRBJ1-2, with no clear D. The CDR3 spans 14 residues. The V and J ends lost 0 bases and 5 bases respectively, with 13 bases between them. CDR1 and CDR2 (germline): GTSNPN, SVGIG (reference sequence). The CDR3 coding sequence is TGTGCCTGGAGTGTAGCCAGAGGCCCTTATGGCTACACCTTC. It codes for CAWSVARGPYGYTF.

The J gene is TRBJ1-6, the V gene TRBV6-5; no firm D call. V lost 7 bases and J 4 bases, leaving 8 bases between the germline ends. CDR1 is MNHEY and CDR2 is SVGAGI in the germline V gene. The CDR3 is 13 residues long. CDR3 nucleotides: TGTGCCAGCAAAGAGACTTATAATTCACCCCTCCACTTT. Residues: CASKETYNSPLHF.

The chain links TRBV5-1 to TRBJ2-7, with TRBD1 matching over 7 bases. The CDR3 runs to 14 residues. Germline CDR1 SGHRS, CDR2 YFSETQ. J was trimmed by 5 bases and V by 2 bases; bases with no gene match: 7. The CDR3 DNA is TGCGCCAGCAGCTTAGAGACAGGGTATAACGAGCAGTACTTC. Its protein product is CASSLETGYNEQYF.

The V and J genes are TRBV11-2 and TRBJ1-1; perhaps TRBD1 as D (5 bases). Per the germline V gene, CDR1 is SGHAT and CDR2 is FQNNGV. The CDR3 is made up of 14 amino acids. The V end was cut by 1 base, the J end by 5 bases, with 11 bases between. This chain's CDR3 is CASSLVIKGTEAFF. The CDR3, as DNA: TGTGCCAGCAGCTTAGTAATTAAGGGGACTGAAGCTTTCTTT.

The rearrangement links TRBV6-5 to TRBJ2-7, with 8 positions matching TRBD1. The length of the CDR3 is 13 residues. The junction had 6 bases not matched to a gene; V was cut back by 5 bases and J by 6 bases. The V gene's germline CDR1 is MNHEY and CDR2 SVGAGI. CDR3 loop: CASSPGQAPEQYF. The CDR3 coding sequence is TGTGCCAGCAGTCCGGGACAGGCCCCCGAGCAGTACTTC.

There are a few counts of this clone. J is TRBJ1-3 and V is TRBV10-3; 7 bases match TRBD1. This CDR3 has 14 amino acids. Germline-derived CDR1 and CDR2 are ENHRY and SYGVKD. Losses at the gene ends were 9 bases for V and 3 bases for J; bases not matched to a gene: 8. CDR3 coding DNA: TGTGCCATTACAGGGGACGGAGTTGGAAACACCATATATTTT. The encoded protein is CAITGDGVGNTIYF.